This TCR beta chain was recorded in a study of long-term antiretroviral therapy in people with HIV. With 7 bases removed from V and 3 bases from J, the gap between germline ends came to 12 bases. This CDR3 is 13 amino acids long. Germline V lookup: CDR1 SGHAT, CDR2 FQNNGV. Study-wide points: Regardless of time point, clones expanded before ART dominated the repertoire. The study found narrower CDR3 length ranges in HIV repertoires than in controls. Transplant-donor-level diversity was not reached after ART, though diversity increased.

Remarks on this clone: Its antigen remains unidentified.

In each sample, roughly 1-10 million cryopreserved PBMC were present before DNA extraction. Investigators performed immunoSEQ version v3.0 at survey level. Repertoires were generated with immunoSEQ multiplex PCR, while TCRdb's copy carries only in-frame clones and drops some. The table records about 22,000 clones, about 82% of them present only once. The chain has TRBV11-2 and TRBJ2-5, with a weak D call TRBD2 (5 bases). The sequence derives from a man in his 60s with HIV. The specimen comprised unsorted PBMCs, sampled 1.3 years after starting antiretroviral therapy. The CDR3 is CASNNVGKETQYF. DNA of the CDR3: TGTGCCAGCAACAACGTCGGGAAAGAGACCCAGTACTTC.